The entry that follows covers one TCR beta chain sequence. Other DNA sequences from this sample encode an identical CDR3 as well. The CDR3 spans 13 residues. J was trimmed by 4 bases and V by 3 bases; bases with no gene match: 3. Germline V gene lookup returns CDR1 SGDLS and CDR2 YYNGEE. Original processing notes: Researchers report that nucleated cell counts were estimated from reference gene primer amplification. TCRdb's copy holds only in-frame clones and misses some; the assay was immunoSEQ multiplex PCR. Clone size and the V and J calls come from that table; the DNA yielded D and trimming. The data show roughly 60,000 clones, with 84% seen just once and 5.6% held by the top ten. These data are taken from a study of blood T cell repertoires in COVID-19. Study details: COVID-19 samples collected from the United States, Italy and Spain covered acute and convalescent phases.

The chain joins TRBV9 to TRBJ1-1; 7 nucleotides align to TRBD1. The sequencing input was peripheral blood. The TCR originated in an older woman with acute or convalescent COVID-19. The CDR3 sequence: CASSGTGVTEAFF. In DNA form, the CDR3 reads TGTGCCAGCAGCGGGACAGGAGTCACTGAAGCTTTCTTT. Looking up the rest from reference TRBV9 and TRBJ1-1 gives the full variable domain: DSGVTQTPKHLITATGQRVTLRCSPRSGDLSVYWYQQSLDQGLQFLIQYYNGEERAKGNILERFSAQQFPDLHSELNLSSLELGDSALYFCASSGTGVTEAFFGQGTRLTVV.